This T cell receptor beta chain was profiled in a study of T cells in Graves' hyperthyroidism and ophthalmopathy. On the study more broadly: Before any treatment, at initial diagnosis, peripheral blood was collected.

Many counts were recorded for this clonotype. The antigen is unknown. Exclusions: uncontrolled infection, other autoimmune disease, pregnancy, lactation. RNA transcripts served as the template for amplifying TCR beta CDR3 regions. The HTBI primer set drove a first-round RT-PCR of the TCR CDR3. Each CDR3 protein gets one entry after TCRdb re-called the multiplex PCR reads with MiXCR. The data contain hundreds of thousands of distinct CDR3 sequences, roughly 14% of them singletons. V was clipped by 0 bases and J by 1 base, with 8 bases between them. The V gene's germline CDR1 is LGHDT and CDR2 YNNKEL (reference sequence). The CDR3 covers 15 residues. Study results and limitations: Model output signaled ophthalmopathy a median around 6.9 months ahead of onset.

The TCR was taken from a man between 18 and 35 years old with Graves' ophthalmopathy. This rearrangement joins TRBV3-1 to TRBJ2-3; the D is unclear. Sample: blood. The CDR3, as DNA: TGTGCCAGCAGCCAAGATGGTGGTGGCACAGATACGCAGTATTTT. It codes for CASSQDGGGTDTQYF.